The rows below give T cell receptor beta chains drawn from one sample of a study of a mutant IDH1 vaccine in newly diagnosed glioma. This table comes from immunoSEQ multiplex PCR, and its TCRdb copy is limited to in-frame clones, with some not included. The table lists 45,000 to 60,000 clones, approximately 90% of them singletons. No antigens are known for them. The sequenced sample was PBMCs, obtained from a glioma patient whose treatment included an IDH1 peptide vaccine. These receptors were taken from a woman aged 40 to 49 with glioma. CDR3s include the opening cysteine and the closing phenylalanine or tryptophan. A D gene is named only where the DNA matches it firmly. Where a row states a size, it is once, few, many or the class of an expanded clone; other rows omit it.

V	D	J	size	DNA	CDR3
TRBV30	TRBD1	TRBJ1-2	-	TGTGCCTGGAGTTCACTTCGGGACAGGGGCACCTATGGCTACACCTTC	CAWSSLRDRGTYGYTF
TRBV19	TRBD1	TRBJ2-7	-	TGTGCCAGTAGTGTGGCGGACAGGGCTGCCTACGAGCAGTACTTC	CASSVADRAAYEQYF
TRBV11-2	TRBD2	TRBJ2-5	-	TGTGCCAGCAGCTTAGGCGGACTAGCTGGGACCCAGTACTTC	CASSLGGLAGTQYF
TRBV6-1	-	TRBJ2-5	-	TGTGCCAGCAGTGAAGCTTTAGTAGCTTGGACACAAGACAGTAAAGAGACCCAGTACTTC	CASSEALVAWTQDSKETQYF
TRBV5-1	-	TRBJ1-1	-	TGCGCCAGCAGACCTCTTATGAACACTGAAGCTTTCTTT	CASRPLMNTEAFF
TRBV6-5	TRBD1	TRBJ1-2	-	TGTGCCAGCAGTTACCTTTCAGGGGGAAGGCTTGGCTACACCTTC	CASSYLSGGRLGYTF
TRBV21-1	-	TRBJ1-2	-	TGTGCCAGCAGCGGGACGGACTATGGCTACACCTTC	CASSGTDYGYTF
TRBV2	TRBD1	TRBJ2-1	-	TGTGCCAGCAGTCCCTTACAGGGGGCGAAAAATGAGCAGTTCTTC	CASSPLQGAKNEQFF
TRBV6-5	TRBD2	TRBJ2-2	-	TGTGCCAGCAGCCTCATAGCGGGGGACACCGGGGAGCTGTTTTTT	CASSLIAGDTGELFF
TRBV19	-	TRBJ2-1	-	TGTGCCAGTAGTATAGGAGGGGGATTAGTCAATGAGCAGTTCTTC	CASSIGGGLVNEQFF
TRBV11-3	TRBD2	TRBJ2-1	-	TGTGCCAGCAGCCCCGGGACTAGCGGGAGTAGCTCCTACAATGAGCAGTTCTTC	CASSPGTSGSSSYNEQFF
TRBV6-5	TRBD1	TRBJ2-7	-	TGTGCCAGCAGTTCCTACAGGGGCAGGTCCGAGCAGTACTTC	CASSSYRGRSEQYF
TRBV6-5	-	TRBJ1-2	-	TGTGCCAGCAGAAGGAAGGGAGGCTACACCTTC	CASRRKGGYTF
TRBV5-1	-	TRBJ2-7	-	TGCGCCAGCAGGGGTCCGGACGCCTCGTCCTACGAGCAGTACTTC	CASRGPDASSYEQYF
TRBV30	TRBD1	TRBJ1-2	-	TGTGCCTGGAGCAGGGGGTGGGGCTACACCTTC	CAWSRGWGYTF
TRBV9	TRBD2	TRBJ2-7	-	TGTGCCAGCAGCGTAGGTCCACCGGGACTAGCGGGCTACGAGCAGTACTTC	CASSVGPPGLAGYEQYF
TRBV5-6	-	TRBJ1-2	-	TGTGCCAGCAGTGTTGGGCAAGCCTATGGCTACACCTTC	CASSVGQAYGYTF
TRBV28	TRBD1	TRBJ1-1	-	TGTGCCAGCAGTTCGGCTTTGGGACAGGGGAACACTGAAGCTTTCTTT	CASSSALGQGNTEAFF
TRBV13	-	TRBJ1-1	-	TGTGCCAGCAGGCACCGGGCAGCGAACACTGAAGCTTTCTTT	CASRHRAANTEAFF
TRBV7-2	-	TRBJ1-1	-	TGTGCCAGCAGCTTAGAGGCTGGCACTGAAGCTTTCTTT	CASSLEAGTEAFF
TRBV6-6	-	TRBJ2-7	-	TGTGCCAGCAATGAGTGGGAGAAGCCCCACGAGCAGTACTTC	CASNEWEKPHEQYF
TRBV10-2	TRBD2	TRBJ2-7	-	TGCGCCAGCAGTGACCCCCAGGGACTAACCTACGAGCAGTACTTC	CASSDPQGLTYEQYF
TRBV14	-	TRBJ2-1	-	TGTGCCAGCAGCCGATCGTTGGGTGAGCAGTTCTTC	CASSRSLGEQFF
TRBV19	TRBD1	TRBJ1-1	-	TGTGCCAGTAGTATAGACCCCAGGGGGCCGAACACTGAAGCTTTCTTT	CASSIDPRGPNTEAFF
TRBV2	TRBD2	TRBJ2-7	-	TGTGCCAGCAGAACTCTCCTAGCGGGGGCCCCCTACGAGCAGTACTTC	CASRTLLAGAPYEQYF
TRBV10-2	-	TRBJ2-7	-	TGCGCCAGCACCCTACCGGGCTCCTACGAGCAGTACTTC	CASTLPGSYEQYF
TRBV7-7	TRBD2	TRBJ2-7	-	TGTGCTAGCAGCCCTAGCCGGACTAGCGGGTCCGAGCAGTACTTC	CASSPSRTSGSEQYF
TRBV30	-	TRBJ2-4	-	TGTGCCTGGACTCCCCCAGCGAAGTTGGACATTCAGTACTTC	CAWTPPAKLDIQYF
TRBV28	-	TRBJ2-2	-	TGTGCCAGCAGGCTGGCATTTAACACCGGGGAGCTGTTTTTT	CASRLAFNTGELFF
TRBV2	-	TRBJ1-1	-	TGTGCCAGCAGTGAAGCGAGGGGGGGGGCTTTCTTT	CASSEARGGAFF
TRBV9	-	TRBJ2-7	-	TGTGCCAGCAGTCCTCCGGAGGGCGAGCAGTACTTC	CASSPPEGEQYF
TRBV7-6	-	TRBJ2-1	once	TGTGCCAGCAGCCCCAATATTTGGTCCTACAATGAGCAGTTCTTC	CASSPNIWSYNEQFF
TRBV4-2	TRBD1	TRBJ1-4	-	TGTGCCAGCAGCCAAGAGGGACAGAGGGGGGAACTGTTTTTT	CASSQEGQRGELFF
TRBV7-9	TRBD1	TRBJ1-5	-	TGTGCCAGCAGCTCGACAGGGGGGCCCCAGCATTTT	CASSSTGGPQHF
TRBV10-3	TRBD1	TRBJ1-1	-	TGTGCCATCAAGCCAGGGACAGGGGAGTGGGGGAACACTGAAGCTTTCTTT	CAIKPGTGEWGNTEAFF
TRBV2	-	TRBJ1-1	-	TGTGCCAGCATTACCTCGGTGGGGAACACTGAAGCTTTCTTT	CASITSVGNTEAFF
TRBV5-4	-	TRBJ2-2	-	TGTGCCAGCAGCTTGGGCACACTTAACACCGGGGAGCTGTTTTTT	CASSLGTLNTGELFF
TRBV11-2	-	TRBJ2-5	-	TGTGCCAGCAGCTTAGGGGGACAAGAGACCCAGTACTTC	CASSLGGQETQYF
TRBV14	-	TRBJ2-5	-	TGTGCCAGCAGCCAAGAGGGAGGATCTCAAGAGACCCAGTACTTC	CASSQEGGSQETQYF
TRBV9	TRBD2	TRBJ2-3	-	TGTGCCAGCAGCGCTTCAGCGATAGCGGGGAGCATGGATACGCAGTATTTT	CASSASAIAGSMDTQYF